This entry lists 25 T cell receptor beta chains sequenced from one sample in a study of blood T cells in healthy people across ages (dated by TCRdb to about 2015). The library was made by 5' RACE. Sequencing was carried out with an Illumina HiSeq 2500. A second PCR of roughly 7 to 11 cycles was performed with a sample-barcoded 5' primer and a J-beta primer mix. The public sequencing data were trimmed at Q25 with fastp and processed into clonotypes with MiXCR by TCRdb, which kept only in-frame beta chains. CDR3 protein sequences are deduplicated, and each keeps its most common genes and DNA. Recorded for this sample are more than 450,000 distinct CDR3 sequences; over 25% of them occurred a single time. Roughly 3.5% of the sample lies in the top ten. The sample was also linked to a second study, of T cells of mothers and their children.

Material: blood. Every receptor here comes from a boy between 2 and 15 years old in good health.

The table lists this clonotype with a few counts. V usage is TRBV6-2 or TRBV6-3 and J usage is TRBJ2-5, with TRBD1 as a possible D gene (5 bases). V lost 6 bases and J lost 5, with 13 bases in between. The germline V gene encodes CDR1 MNHEY and CDR2 SVGEGT. The length of the CDR3 is 13 residues. CDR3 in DNA: TGTGCCAGCAGGACAGACTTCCGGGAGACCCAGTACTTC. Its protein product is CASRTDFRETQYF.

This chain connects TRBV7-6 to TRBJ1-6; 8 bases are shared with TRBD1. Trimming removed 5 bases from V and 8 bases from J; junction bases left unmatched: 11. CDR3 size: 16 residues. Germline assignment: CDR1 SGHVS and CDR2 FNYEAQ. The CDR3 reads CASSPRPTGADSPLHF. CDR3 in DNA: TGTGCCAGCAGCCCAAGACCGACAGGGGCGGATTCACCCCTCCACTTT.

This clonotype has just a few counts. The gene calls are TRBV12-3 or TRBV12-4 and TRBJ1-4; 7 nucleotides align to TRBD1. The V segment lost 2 bases and the J segment 6 bases; nucleotides outside the gene matches: 3. The CDR3 spans 14 residues. CDR3 loop: CASSLSGTDEKLFF. The CDR3 coding sequence is TGTGCCAGCAGTTTATCTGGGACAGATGAAAAACTGTTTTTT.

The chain joins TRBV10-3 to TRBJ1-3, with TRBD1 as a possible D gene (6 bases). The germline gives CDR1 ENHRY, CDR2 SYGVKD. V was clipped by 5 bases and J by 0 bases, with 11 bases between them. The CDR3 has 15 residues. CDR3 region: CAISPGVSSGNTIYF. In DNA, the CDR3 is TGTGCCATCAGTCCAGGGGTTTCCTCTGGAAACACCATATATTTT.

The chain links TRBV7-9 to TRBJ2-5, with 9 bases matching TRBD1. Germline V CDR1 and CDR2: SEHNR, FQNEAQ (reference sequence). This CDR3 spans 15 amino acids. The V segment lost 3 bases and the J segment 3 bases; nucleotides outside the gene matches: 5. CDR3 amino acids: CASSFRQGEKETQYF. CDR3 sequence (DNA): TGTGCCAGCAGCTTCCGACAGGGGGAAAAAGAGACCCAGTACTTC.

The chain employs TRBV9 and TRBJ2-7, with D possibly being TRBD2 (6 bases). V lost 1 base and J 4 bases, leaving 12 bases between the germline ends. The CDR3 is 14 amino acids. Germline CDR1 and CDR2: SGDLS and YYNGEE. This CDR3 is CASSVHGGVYEQYF. CDR3 nucleotides: TGTGCCAGCAGCGTACATGGCGGGGTTTACGAGCAGTACTTC.

The rearrangement uses TRBV5-1 and TRBJ2-1, with TRBD1 identical over 9 bases. This CDR3 has 13 residues. Germline V gene sequence: CDR1 SGHRS, CDR2 YFSETQ. V was clipped by 0 bases and J by 15 bases; unmatched bases: 7. CDR3 coding DNA: TGCGCCAGCAGCTTGGGGGGGACAGGGAACTGGTTCTTC. Encoded protein: CASSLGGTGNWFF.

This clonotype was found many times. This chain links TRBV7-2 with TRBJ2-1, with 8 bases fitting TRBD2. Trimming removed 7 bases from V and 5 bases from J; junction bases left unmatched: 7. CDR1 SGHTA and CDR2 FQGNSA come from the germline V gene. The CDR3 has 14 residues. The CDR3 spells CASTPTSDHNEQFF. CDR3 bases: TGTGCCAGCACCCCGACTAGCGACCACAATGAGCAGTTCTTC.

The chain combines TRBV4-2 with TRBJ2-1; a weak D match, TRBD2 (5 bases). CDR1 and CDR2 from the germline V gene are LGHNA and YNFKEQ. This CDR3 has 15 residues. Trimming took 1 base from V and 4 from J, leaving 11 bases between them. CDR3 amino acids: CASSQGRESYNEQFF. Written as DNA, the CDR3 is TGTGCCAGCAGCCAAGGAAGGGAGAGTTACAATGAGCAGTTCTTC.

The rearrangement joins TRBV27 to TRBJ1-2; 8 bases agree with TRBD1. The trim removed 6 bases at V and 6 bases at J, leaving 9 bases unmatched. This CDR3 spans 14 amino acids. The germline V gene has CDR1 MNHEY and CDR2 SMNVEV (reference sequence). CDR3 sequence reads: CASRGARGLDGYTF. CDR3 DNA: TGTGCCAGCAGGGGAGCCAGGGGGCTGGATGGCTACACCTTC.

This clonotype was recorded at least ten times. The V gene is TRBV15, the J gene TRBJ2-1; weak D call: TRBD2 (6 bases). Trimming took off 5 bases at V and 8 bases at J, with 16 bases between the two ends. The CDR3 consists of 14 residues. Germline V gene sequence: CDR1 LNHNV, CDR2 YYDKDF (reference sequence). CDR3 bases: TGTGCCACCAGCCTCGGCGGGACTTTCGATGAGCAGTTCTTC. Translation gives CATSLGGTFDEQFF.

J is TRBJ2-5 and V is TRBV29-1; TRBD2 is a possible D gene (6 bases). Germline-derived CDR1 and CDR2 are SQVTM and ANQGSEA. The CDR3 spans 12 residues. V dropped 4 bases and J dropped 11 bases, with 17 bases sitting between them. CDR3 DNA sequence: TGCAGCGTTGCGGCTCCCCCGGGGGAGCAGTACTTC. Encoded protein: CSVAAPPGEQYF.

This clonotype came up a few times. The chain carries TRBV20-1 and TRBJ1-2; 7 nucleotides agree with TRBD1. Germline CDR1 DFQATT, CDR2 SNEGSKA (reference sequence). The V and J ends lost 3 bases and 6 bases, in that order; junction bases with no gene match: 7. The CDR3 runs to 13 residues. CDR3 DNA sequence: TGCAGTGCTAGGAGGGGGACAGAGCATGGCTACACCTTC. Translation: CSARRGTEHGYTF.

This clonotype was detected many times. The rearrangement joins TRBV7-2 to TRBJ2-5; a weak D match, TRBD2 (6 bases). The CDR3 contains 14 residues. Germline-derived CDR1 and CDR2 are SGHTA and FQGNSA. Between the trimmed V and J ends, which lost 4 bases and 4 bases, there was a span of 13 bases. In DNA form, the CDR3 reads TGTGCCAGCAGCTCAAATTTGGGGGGAGAGACCCAGTACTTC. It codes for CASSSNLGGETQYF.

The chain uses TRBV7-2 and TRBJ2-3; no firm D call. Trimming removed 7 bases at V and 8 bases at J, with 22 bases between. The CDR3 consists of 15 residues. CDR1 is SGHTA, CDR2 FQGNSA, per germline. Here the CDR3 reads CASTLTDRPFPTQYF. The DNA of the CDR3 is TGTGCCAGCACCCTGACTGACCGCCCGTTCCCTACGCAGTATTTT.

This clonotype was seen repeatedly, ten times or more. The chain has TRBV2 and TRBJ2-4, with 7 bases matching TRBD2. Losses at the gene ends were 3 bases for V and 7 bases for J; bases not matched to a gene: 9. The germline CDR1 and CDR2 sequences are SNHLY and FYNNEI. The CDR3 is 15 residues long. In nucleotides, the CDR3 is TGTGCCAGCAGTGAGGGAGTGGGTAGCGGGAACATTCAGTACTTC. As protein: CASSEGVGSGNIQYF. Complete variable domain (other parts from reference TRBV2 and TRBJ2-4): EPEVTQTPSHQVTQMGQEVILRCVPISNHLYFYWYRQILGQKVEFLVSFYNNEISEKSEIFDDQFSVERPDGSNFTLKIRSTKLEDSAMYFCASSEGVGSGNIQYFGAGTRLSVL.

V and J are TRBV28 and TRBJ1-5; D gene ambiguous. Trimming took 6 bases from V and 11 from J, leaving 26 bases between them. Germline lookup yields CDR1 MDHEN and CDR2 SYDVKM. The CDR3 is made up of 16 amino acids. As DNA, the CDR3 is TGTGCCAGCAGCCAGTCGGCCAGGCGATCGCAAGGAGCCCAGCATTTT. Amino acids: CASSQSARRSQGAQHF.

This clonotype was picked up a small number of times. The chain is built from TRBV20-1 and TRBJ2-5; 10 bases fit TRBD1. TRBJ2-7 explains the end of the DNA better; the J call may be wrong. Germline assignment: CDR1 DFQATT and CDR2 SNEGSKA (reference sequence). There are 15 residues in the CDR3. The CDR3 coding sequence is TGCAGTGCTAGAGGTCCCGGGACAGGGGAATACGAGCAGTACTTC. Protein product: CSARGPGTGEYEQYF.

CDR3 residues: CSASQGVDTGELFF. CDR3 nucleotides: TGCAGTGCTAGCCAAGGGGTTGACACCGGGGAGCTGTTTTTT. The rearrangement joins TRBV20-1 to TRBJ2-2; TRBD1 is a possible D gene (5 bases). V was trimmed by 3 bases and J by 3 bases, leaving 11 bases between them. CDR3 length equals 14 residues. Germline values: CDR1 DFQATT, CDR2 SNEGSKA (reference sequence).

The V call is TRBV25-1, the J call TRBJ2-5; D is undetermined. The end of the DNA aligns better with TRBJ2-7, so the J call may be wrong. CDR1 and CDR2 (germline): MGHDK, SYGVNS. The CDR3 runs to 14 residues. CDR3 sequence reads: CASSEPGVLSEQYF. CDR3 nucleotide sequence: TGTGCCAGCAGTGAACCAGGTGTGTTGAGCGAGCAGTACTTC.

The rearrangement links TRBV4-1 to TRBJ1-4, with TRBD1 identical over 10 bases. The CDR3 totals 18 residues. CDR1 MGHRA and CDR2 YSYEKL come from the germline V gene. Trimming removed 0 bases from V and 2 bases from J; junction bases left unmatched: 6. The CDR3 spells CASSQDGDRGLTNEKLFF. As DNA, the CDR3 is TGCGCCAGCAGCCAAGATGGTGACAGGGGGCTGACTAATGAAAAACTGTTTTTT.

The genes are TRBV18 and TRBJ2-5, with D tentatively TRBD2 (5 bases). This CDR3 is built from 14 residues. V was trimmed by 0 bases and J by 0 bases, leaving 5 bases between them. From germline, CDR1 is KGHSH and CDR2 LQKENI. CDR3 sequence reads: CASSPPGDQETQYF. The CDR3 region has the DNA TGTGCCAGCTCACCACCGGGAGACCAAGAGACCCAGTACTTC.

In its sample, this clonotype was seen a few times. The rearrangement joins TRBV27 to TRBJ1-3; no definite D call. The CDR3 runs to 15 residues. Looked up from germline, CDR1 is MNHEY and CDR2 is SMNVEV (reference sequence). V was trimmed by 5 bases and J by 0 bases, leaving 11 bases between them. CDR3 DNA: TGTGCCAGCAGTCCTCTCGGTAGCTCTGGAAACACCATATATTTT. Its translation: CASSPLGSSGNTIYF.

This clonotype came up a few times. V and J are TRBV6-5 and TRBJ1-1, with 8 nucleotides matching TRBD1. Losses at the gene ends were 2 bases for V and 5 bases for J; bases not matched to a gene: 10. CDR3 length: 16 residues. Germline V lookup: CDR1 MNHEY, CDR2 SVGAGI. The CDR3 reads CASSYLRRGRFTEAFF. The CDR3 DNA reads as TGTGCCAGCAGTTACCTACGCAGGGGGCGTTTTACTGAAGCTTTCTTT.

This clonotype was observed a few times. The gene calls are TRBV24-1 and TRBJ2-3, with 8 bases identical to TRBD1. The CDR3 has 14 residues. Germline V gene data show CDR1 as KGHDR and CDR2 as SFDVKD. Losses at the gene ends were 7 bases for V and 5 bases for J; bases not matched to a gene: 7. The CDR3 sequence: CATRSTGAEDTQYF. As DNA, the CDR3 is TGTGCCACCAGATCGACAGGGGCGGAAGATACGCAGTATTTT.